The clone carrying this T cell receptor beta chain occurred many times. Its antigen is currently unknown. The V end was cut by 3 bases, the J end by 4 bases, with 13 bases between. CDR3 length: 14 amino acids. Germline values: CDR1 SGHRS, CDR2 YFSETQ. The entry originates in a study of neurological immune-mediated disorders. Whole-study results and caveats: Subjects shared no identical expanded-clone CDR3 amino acid sequences, suggesting private TCR-beta repertoires in all groups.

Unsorted libraries were generated from 2 million PBMCs held at -80 degrees C. Each CDR3 protein gets one entry after TCRdb re-called the 5' RACE reads with MiXCR. The sample yields roughly 36,000 distinct CDR3 sequences, around 14% seen once. The rearrangement joins TRBV5-1 to TRBJ1-2; D is possibly TRBD1 (6 bases). The origin of this receptor is a woman aged 45 to 65 with HTLV-1-associated myelopathy (HAM/TSP). The sample comprised PBMCs. CDR3 loop: CASSSEQGSYGYTF. For the CDR3, the DNA is TGCGCCAGCAGCTCCGAACAGGGAAGCTATGGCTACACCTTC.